The sequence of this T cell receptor (beta chain) was determined in a study of blood T cell repertoires in COVID-19. The wider study: T cells, B-cell-depleted T cells, or PBMCs supplied cDNA or gDNA.

V dropped 4 bases and J dropped 2 bases, with 7 bases sitting between them. The CDR3 has 13 residues. The germline V gene encodes CDR1 SNHLY and CDR2 FYNNEI. Profiling relied on immunoSEQ multiplex PCR, and the TCRdb table lists in-frame clones only, not all of them. This sample yields under 200,000 clones, of which over 80% are seen a single time; roughly 8.1% belongs to the top ten. The sequence was collected from a woman of 80 years or more with COVID-19, enrolled during active disease. Source material: peripheral blood. This rearrangement joins TRBV2 to TRBJ2-3, with D possibly TRBD2 on 5 matching bases. CDR3 coding DNA: TGTGCCAGCAGTGGACTATTCACAGATACGCAGTATTTT. As protein: CASSGLFTDTQYF.